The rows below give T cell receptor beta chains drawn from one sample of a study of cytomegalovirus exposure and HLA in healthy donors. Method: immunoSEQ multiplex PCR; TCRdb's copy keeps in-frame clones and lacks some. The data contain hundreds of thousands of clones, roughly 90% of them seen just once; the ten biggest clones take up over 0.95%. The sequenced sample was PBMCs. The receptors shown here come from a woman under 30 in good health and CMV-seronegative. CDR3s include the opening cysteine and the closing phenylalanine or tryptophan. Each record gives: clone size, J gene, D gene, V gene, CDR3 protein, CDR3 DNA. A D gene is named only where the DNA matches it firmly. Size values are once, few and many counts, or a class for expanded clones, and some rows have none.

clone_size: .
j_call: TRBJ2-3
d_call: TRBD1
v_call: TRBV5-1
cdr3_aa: CASSSQGADTQYF
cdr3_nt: TGCGCCAGCAGCTCGCAGGGGGCAGATACGCAGTATTTT

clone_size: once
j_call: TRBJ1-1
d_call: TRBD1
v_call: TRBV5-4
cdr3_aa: CASSKGQGDYNTEAFF
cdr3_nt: TGTGCCAGCAGCAAGGGACAGGGGGACTACAACACTGAAGCTTTCTTT

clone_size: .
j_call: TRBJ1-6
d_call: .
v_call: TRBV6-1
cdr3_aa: CASSKTENSPLHF
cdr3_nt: TGTGCCAGCAGTAAAACAGAGAATTCACCCCTCCACTTT

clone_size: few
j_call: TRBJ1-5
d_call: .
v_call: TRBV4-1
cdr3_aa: CASSQDLDYGNQPQHF
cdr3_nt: TGCGCCAGCAGCCAAGATCTTGACTATGGCAATCAGCCCCAGCATTTT

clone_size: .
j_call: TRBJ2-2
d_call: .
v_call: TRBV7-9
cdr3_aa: CASSFGTPNTGELFF
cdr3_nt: TGTGCCAGCAGCTTCGGGACTCCTAACACCGGGGAGCTGTTTTTT

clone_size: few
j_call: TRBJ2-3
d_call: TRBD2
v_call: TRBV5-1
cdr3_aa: CASSLQTSGGTDTQYF
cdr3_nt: TGCGCCAGCAGCTTGCAGACTAGCGGGGGGACAGATACGCAGTATTTT

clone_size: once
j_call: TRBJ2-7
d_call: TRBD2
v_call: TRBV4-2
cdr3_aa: CASSRGLAELYEQYF
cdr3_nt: TGTGCCAGCAGCCGAGGACTAGCGGAGCTCTACGAGCAGTACTTC

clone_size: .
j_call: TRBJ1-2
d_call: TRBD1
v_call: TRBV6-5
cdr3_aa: CASSFRGPGDGYTF
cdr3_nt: TGTGCCAGCAGTTTCAGGGGGCCTGGAGATGGCTACACCTTC

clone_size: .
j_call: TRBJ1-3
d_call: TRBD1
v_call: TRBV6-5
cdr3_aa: CASSYTVQGGGNTIYF
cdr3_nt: TGTGCCAGCAGTTACACCGTTCAGGGGGGCGGAAACACCATATATTTT

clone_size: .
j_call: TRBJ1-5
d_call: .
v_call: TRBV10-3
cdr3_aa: CAIREGRDGNQPQHF
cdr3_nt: TGTGCCATCAGGGAAGGCAGGGATGGCAATCAGCCCCAGCATTTT

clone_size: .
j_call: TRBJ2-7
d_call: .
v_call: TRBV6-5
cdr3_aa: CASSYDSGLLEQYF
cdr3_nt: TGTGCCAGCAGTTACGATAGCGGACTCCTGGAGCAGTACTTC

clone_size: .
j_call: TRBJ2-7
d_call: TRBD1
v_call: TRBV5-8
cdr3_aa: CASRLGTGINEQYF
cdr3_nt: TGTGCCAGCAGATTAGGGACAGGTATCAACGAGCAGTACTTC

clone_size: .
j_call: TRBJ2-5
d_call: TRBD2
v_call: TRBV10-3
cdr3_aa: CAISESPNRAGETQYF
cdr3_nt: TGTGCCATCAGTGAAAGTCCTAATAGAGCGGGGGAGACCCAGTACTTC

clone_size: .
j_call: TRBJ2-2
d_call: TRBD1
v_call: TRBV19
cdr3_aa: CASFPWGTGNTGELFF
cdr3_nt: TGTGCCAGCTTCCCCTGGGGGACAGGGAACACCGGGGAGCTGTTTTTT

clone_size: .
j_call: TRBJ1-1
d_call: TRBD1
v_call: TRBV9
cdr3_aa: CASSPQDRTLDRWRAFF
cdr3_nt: TGTGCCAGCAGCCCACAGGACAGGACACTTGATAGGTGGCGGGCTTTCTTT

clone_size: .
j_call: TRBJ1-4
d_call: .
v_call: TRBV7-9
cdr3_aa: CASSFGKSLTNEKLFF
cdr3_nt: TGTGCCAGCAGCTTCGGGAAGAGTCTAACTAATGAAAAACTGTTTTTT

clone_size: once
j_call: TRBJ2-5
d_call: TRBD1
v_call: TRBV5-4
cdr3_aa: CASSWDRGEETQYF
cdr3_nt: TGTGCCAGCAGCTGGGACAGGGGTGAGGAGACCCAGTACTTC

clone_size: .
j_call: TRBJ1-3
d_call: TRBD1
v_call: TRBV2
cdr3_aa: CASSESRTGTSSGNTIYF
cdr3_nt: TGTGCCAGCAGTGAATCCCGGACAGGCACCAGCTCTGGAAACACCATATATTTT

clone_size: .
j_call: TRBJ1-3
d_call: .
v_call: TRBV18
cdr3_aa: CASEKGSSGNTIYF
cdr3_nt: TGTGCCAGCGAAAAGGGGTCTTCTGGAAACACCATATATTTT

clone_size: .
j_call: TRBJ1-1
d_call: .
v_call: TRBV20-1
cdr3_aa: CSAGGGTEAFF
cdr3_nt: TGCAGTGCGGGAGGGGGCACTGAAGCTTTCTTT

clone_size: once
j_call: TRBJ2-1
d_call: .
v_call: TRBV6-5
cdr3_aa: CASSYLGNEQFF
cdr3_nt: TGTGCCAGCAGCTACCTCGGCAATGAGCAGTTCTTC

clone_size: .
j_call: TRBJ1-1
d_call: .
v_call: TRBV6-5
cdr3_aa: CASSYGGDTEAFF
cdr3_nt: TGTGCCAGCAGTTACGGGGGCGACACTGAAGCTTTCTTT

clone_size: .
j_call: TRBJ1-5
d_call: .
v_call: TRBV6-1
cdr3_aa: CASSGRGNNQPQHF
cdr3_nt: TGTGCCAGCAGTGGTAGGGGGAACAATCAGCCCCAGCATTTT

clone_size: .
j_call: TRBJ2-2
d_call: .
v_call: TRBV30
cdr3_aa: CAWSGTSDTGELFF
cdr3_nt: TGTGCCTGGAGCGGGACTTCTGACACCGGGGAGCTGTTTTTT

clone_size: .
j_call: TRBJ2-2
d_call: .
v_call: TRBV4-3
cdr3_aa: CASSQDSNTGELFF
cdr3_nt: TGCGCCAGCAGCCAAGATTCTAACACCGGGGAGCTGTTTTTT

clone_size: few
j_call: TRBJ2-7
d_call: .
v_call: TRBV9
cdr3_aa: CASSVGGDSYEQYF
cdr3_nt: TGTGCCAGCAGCGTTGGCGGGGACTCCTACGAGCAGTACTTC

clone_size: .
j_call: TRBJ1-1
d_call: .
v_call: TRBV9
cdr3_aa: CASSVDRDSEAFF
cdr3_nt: TGTGCCAGCAGCGTAGATCGGGATTCTGAAGCTTTCTTT

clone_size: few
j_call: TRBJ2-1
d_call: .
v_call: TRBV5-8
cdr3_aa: CASRVMRFSYNEQFF
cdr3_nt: TGTGCCAGCAGAGTAATGAGGTTCTCCTACAATGAGCAGTTCTTC

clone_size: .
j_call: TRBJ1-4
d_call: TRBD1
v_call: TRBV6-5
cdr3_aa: CASSSSPGQGSEKLFF
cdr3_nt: TGTGCCAGCAGTTCTTCCCCGGGACAGGGGAGTGAAAAACTGTTTTTT

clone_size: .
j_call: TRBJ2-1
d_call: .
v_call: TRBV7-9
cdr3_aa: CASSLRGDYNEQFF
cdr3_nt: TGTGCCAGCAGCTTACGCGGGGACTACAATGAGCAGTTCTTC

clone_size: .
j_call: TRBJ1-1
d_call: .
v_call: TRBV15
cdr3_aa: CATSRDTRSRNTEAFF
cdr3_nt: TGTGCCACCAGCAGAGATACCAGATCAAGGAACACTGAAGCTTTCTTT

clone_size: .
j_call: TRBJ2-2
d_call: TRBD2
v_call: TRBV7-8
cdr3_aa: CASSPLAGANTGELFF
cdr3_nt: TGTGCCAGCAGCCCATTAGCGGGGGCGAACACCGGGGAGCTGTTTTTT

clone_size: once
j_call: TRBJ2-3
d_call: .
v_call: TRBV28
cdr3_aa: CASSSKAVRSTDTQYF
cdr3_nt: TGTGCCAGCAGCTCGAAGGCGGTTAGGAGCACAGATACGCAGTATTTT

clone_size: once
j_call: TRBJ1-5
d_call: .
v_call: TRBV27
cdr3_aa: CASSLQGGQPQHF
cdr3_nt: TGTGCCAGCAGTCTTCAGGGCGGACAGCCCCAGCATTTT

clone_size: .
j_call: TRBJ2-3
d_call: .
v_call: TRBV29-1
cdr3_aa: CSVDGAGNTDTQYF
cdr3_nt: TGCAGCGTTGATGGTGCGGGGAACACAGATACGCAGTATTTT

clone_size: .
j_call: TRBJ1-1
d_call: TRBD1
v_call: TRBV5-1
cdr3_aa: CASSLGFGDRGRTEAFF
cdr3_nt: TGCGCCAGCAGCTTGGGCTTTGGGGACAGGGGGCGTACTGAAGCTTTCTTT

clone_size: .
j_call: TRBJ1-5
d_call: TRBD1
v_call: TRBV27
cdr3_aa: CASSLVPGTGQYSNQPQHF
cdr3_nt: TGTGCCAGCAGTTTAGTTCCCGGGACAGGGCAATATAGCAATCAGCCCCAGCATTTT

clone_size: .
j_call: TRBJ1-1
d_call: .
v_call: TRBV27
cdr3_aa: CASSLFPDSNTEAFF
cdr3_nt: TGTGCCAGCAGTTTATTCCCGGACTCGAACACTGAAGCTTTCTTT

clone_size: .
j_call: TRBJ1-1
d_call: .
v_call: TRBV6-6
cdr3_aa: CASSYSGRMNTEAFF
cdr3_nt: TGTGCCAGCAGTTACTCTGGGCGCATGAACACTGAAGCTTTCTTT

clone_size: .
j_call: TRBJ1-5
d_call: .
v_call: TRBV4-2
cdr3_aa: CASSQVLSSNQPQHF
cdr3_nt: TGTGCCAGCAGCCAAGTTTTGTCCTCCAATCAGCCCCAGCATTTT

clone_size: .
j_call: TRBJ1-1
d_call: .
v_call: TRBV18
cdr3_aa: CASSPPSRDTEAFF
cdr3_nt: TGTGCCAGCTCACCACCGTCCAGGGACACTGAAGCTTTCTTT

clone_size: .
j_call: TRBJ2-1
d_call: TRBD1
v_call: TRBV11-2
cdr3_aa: CASSHRDRQFF
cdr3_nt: TGTGCCAGCAGCCACCGGGACAGGCAGTTCTTC

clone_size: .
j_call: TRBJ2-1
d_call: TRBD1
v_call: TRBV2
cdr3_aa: CASSAGQDSYNEQFF
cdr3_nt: TGTGCCAGCAGTGCCGGACAGGACTCCTACAATGAGCAGTTCTTC

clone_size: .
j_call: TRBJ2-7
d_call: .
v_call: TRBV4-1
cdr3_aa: CASSQDNSLEQYF
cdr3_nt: TGCGCCAGCAGCCAAGATAACTCCCTCGAGCAGTACTTC

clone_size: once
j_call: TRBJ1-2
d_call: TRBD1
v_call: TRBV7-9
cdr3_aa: CSSSLGEVGGVYGYTF
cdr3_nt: TGTTCCAGCAGCTTAGGAGAGGTAGGGGGCGTCTATGGCTACACCTTC

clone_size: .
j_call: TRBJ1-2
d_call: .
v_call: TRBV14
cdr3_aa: CASSEADSANYGYTF
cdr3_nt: TGTGCCAGCAGCGAAGCAGACAGCGCGAACTATGGCTACACCTTC

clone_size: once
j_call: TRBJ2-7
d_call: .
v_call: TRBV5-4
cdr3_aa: CASSNERSSYEQYF
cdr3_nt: TGTGCCAGCAGCAACGAGCGGAGCTCCTACGAGCAGTACTTC

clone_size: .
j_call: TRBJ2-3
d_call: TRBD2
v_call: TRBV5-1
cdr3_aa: CASSIGGIDTDTQYF
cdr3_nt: TGCGCCAGCAGCATCGGGGGGATCGACACAGATACGCAGTATTTT

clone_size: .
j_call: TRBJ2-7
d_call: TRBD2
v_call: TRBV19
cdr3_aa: CASRLLAQSSYEQYF
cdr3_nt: TGTGCCAGTAGACTACTAGCGCAAAGCTCCTACGAGCAGTACTTC

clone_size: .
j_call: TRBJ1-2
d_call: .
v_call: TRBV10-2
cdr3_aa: CASSGTGDYGYTF
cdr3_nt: TGCGCCAGCAGTGGCACCGGGGACTATGGCTACACCTTC

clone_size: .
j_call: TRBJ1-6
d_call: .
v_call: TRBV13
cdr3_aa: CASSLRGANSPLHF
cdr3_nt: TGTGCCAGCAGCTTAAGGGGCGCGAATTCACCCCTCCACTTT

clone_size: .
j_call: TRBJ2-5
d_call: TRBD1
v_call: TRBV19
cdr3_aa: CASSIVETGLETQYF
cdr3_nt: TGTGCCAGTAGTATAGTAGAGACAGGGTTAGAGACCCAGTACTTC

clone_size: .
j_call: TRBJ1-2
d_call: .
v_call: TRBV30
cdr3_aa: CAWSFGSGEVGYTF
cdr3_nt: TGTGCCTGGAGCTTCGGGTCCGGGGAGGTTGGCTACACCTTC